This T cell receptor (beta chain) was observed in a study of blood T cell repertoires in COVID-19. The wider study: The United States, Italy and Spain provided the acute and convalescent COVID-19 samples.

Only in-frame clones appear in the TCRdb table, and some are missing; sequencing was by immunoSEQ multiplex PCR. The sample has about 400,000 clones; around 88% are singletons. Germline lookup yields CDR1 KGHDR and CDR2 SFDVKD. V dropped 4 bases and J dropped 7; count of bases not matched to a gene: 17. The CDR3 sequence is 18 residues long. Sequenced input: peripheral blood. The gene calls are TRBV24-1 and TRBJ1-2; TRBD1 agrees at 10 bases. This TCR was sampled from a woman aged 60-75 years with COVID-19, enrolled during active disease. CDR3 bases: TGTGCCACCAGTGACTCCCCATCTGGACAGGGGGTACCGATTGGCTACACCTTC. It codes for CATSDSPSGQGVPIGYTF.